A single sample gave rise to the 3 T cell receptor beta chains below, sequenced in a study of cytomegalovirus exposure and HLA in healthy donors. The data were produced by immunoSEQ multiplex PCR, yet TCRdb's version contains in-frame clones alone and is incomplete. The sample lists approximately 190,000 clones; roughly 82% were seen once. Sequencing used PBMCs. Receptors were obtained from a man aged 18 to 29 in good health and CMV-seropositive.

The chain employs TRBV15 and TRBJ1-2, with TRBD1 matching over 10 bases. V shed 2 bases and J 2 bases; nucleotides not matched to a gene: 8. Germline V gene lookup returns CDR1 LNHNV and CDR2 YYDKDF (reference sequence). The CDR3 is 17 residues long. The CDR3 sequence is CATSRFSRGQGNYGYTF. The CDR3 region has the DNA TGTGCCACCAGCAGATTTTCTAGGGGACAGGGGAACTATGGCTACACCTTC.

The chain has TRBV27 and TRBJ2-5, with TRBD1 matching over 7 bases. V lost 6 bases, J lost 2 bases, and 3 bases stayed unmatched. Germline assignment: CDR1 MNHEY and CDR2 SMNVEV (reference sequence). This CDR3 has 13 residues. The CDR3 region has the DNA TGTGCCAGCAGGAAGGGACAGCAAGAGACCCAGTACTTC. Its protein is CASRKGQQETQYF.

The V gene is TRBV27, the J gene TRBJ2-7, with 8 bases identical to TRBD2. The CDR3 contains 15 residues. V trimming: 8 bases; J trimming: 2 bases; junction bases outside the gene matches: 11. Germline V CDR1 and CDR2: MNHEY, SMNVEV (reference sequence). This chain's CDR3 is CASQGRAGGPYEQYF. CDR3 sequence (DNA): TGTGCCAGCCAGGGGAGGGCGGGAGGACCCTACGAGCAGTACTTC.